This TCR beta chain was sequenced in a study of blood T cell repertoires in COVID-19. With 6 bases removed from V and 0 bases from J, the gap between germline ends came to 14 bases. Germline V CDR1 and CDR2: SNHLY, FYNNEI. The CDR3 consists of 16 residues. This table comes from immunoSEQ multiplex PCR, and its TCRdb copy is limited to in-frame clones, with some not included. Of a few hundred thousand clones in the sample, about nine tenths are singletons; the top ten hold approximately 1.2%. Source material: PBMCs or T cells enriched from blood (not recorded which). This TCR came from a human donor in a cohort exposed to, infected with or recovered from COVID-19 (not recorded which). The donor label of this sample is uncertain. The chain recombines TRBV2 with TRBJ2-2; weak D call: TRBD2 (7 bases). CDR3 nucleotides: TGTGCCAGCAGCCCCCGGGGGGCGGCGAACACCGGGGAGCTGTTTTTT. Translating gives CASSPRGAANTGELFF.